These T cell receptor beta chains were read from a single sample in a study of T-cell memory formation after mild COVID-19. One entry per CDR3 protein results from TCRdb running MiXCR on the 5' RACE reads. The table has roughly 350,000 distinct CDR3 sequences, approximately 21% seen once. The sample taken for sequencing was PBMCs or a T cell subset sorted from them (not recorded which). These receptors all stem from an adult woman who had mild COVID-19 (a few samples of this study predate the infection). Cell type and time point are not known. Both conserved end residues are trimmed from each CDR3.

TRBV5-1	TRBJ2-6	ASSLALGDSGANVLT
TRBV7-2	TRBJ2-3	ASSFRLAGTDTQY
TRBV20-1	TRBJ2-5	SAMGLASSETQY
TRBV7-8	TRBJ2-7	ASSVTGGSSSYEQY
TRBV10-2	TRBJ1-2	ASRGGKDGYT
TRBV7-7	TRBJ2-7	ASSSGPLYEQY
TRBV5-4	TRBJ1-1	ASSSTPSRTNTEAF
TRBV6-1	TRBJ2-7	ASSQGWGHEQY
TRBV5-5	TRBJ1-6	ASSFGQTHSPLH
TRBV9	TRBJ2-7	ASSATGLGVYEQY
TRBV6-5	TRBJ1-1	ASSYEGAQDEAF
TRBV18	TRBJ2-1	ASSPTGKTYNEQF
TRBV20-1	TRBJ1-1	SAIINEAF
TRBV6-5	TRBJ2-1	ASSYSRGGEQF
TRBV12-3/TRBV12-4	TRBJ1-1	ASSPFGTPDTEAF
TRBV7-9	TRBJ2-1	ASSLTGYNEQF
TRBV7-6	TRBJ2-3	ASSLGLAGFSDTQY
TRBV6-1	TRBJ2-1	ASKVAGEPWNEQF
TRBV28	TRBJ2-7	ASSRWQETYEQY
TRBV6-1	TRBJ2-3	ASSEISGGAPDTQY
TRBV5-5	TRBJ1-2	ASSPSGNYGYT
TRBV27	TRBJ1-1	ASRLRPVTEAF
TRBV3-1	TRBJ1-1	ASSQDKTVRAF
TRBV2	TRBJ1-5	ASSGGQAGKPQH
TRBV12-3/TRBV12-4	TRBJ2-6	ASSQGQVESSGANVLT
TRBV2	TRBJ2-1	ASGGGLAGLNEQF
TRBV6-5	TRBJ2-5	ASSYSRSQETQY
TRBV12-3/TRBV12-4	TRBJ1-1	ASSRDRSGEAF
TRBV30	TRBJ2-1	AWLDRGGYNEQF
TRBV25-1	TRBJ1-5	ASSDRDEDSNQPQH
TRBV19	TRBJ2-7	ASTDVGQGAKEQY
TRBV7-6	TRBJ2-1	ASSLGLTNEQF
TRBV9	TRBJ1-3	ASSVQTYRSGNTIY
TRBV25-1	TRBJ2-7	ASSEWRDSYEQY
TRBV5-1	TRBJ2-4	ASSSGGGQGQNIQY
TRBV4-2	TRBJ2-5	ASSQRSGGQETQY
TRBV7-8	TRBJ1-1	ASSFESLMNTEAF
TRBV29-1	TRBJ2-7	SGGGRAPYEQY
TRBV5-6	TRBJ2-7	ASSLQRGPRFYEQY
TRBV6-4	TRBJ2-1	ASSVSGSHNEQF
TRBV4-2	TRBJ2-2	ASSQGAGTGELF
TRBV6-5	TRBJ2-5	ASSKAVVEGVWTQY
TRBV12-3/TRBV12-4	TRBJ2-1	ASSFQGVVADEQF
TRBV4-2	TRBJ2-2	ASSQESGRATGELF
TRBV12-3/TRBV12-4	TRBJ1-1	ATGGWGMNTEAF
TRBV18	TRBJ1-1	ASSPYVAEAF
TRBV11-2	TRBJ1-2	ASSSRGGGYYGYT
TRBV12-3/TRBV12-4	TRBJ1-1	ASSRGQGVTEAF
TRBV4-1	TRBJ2-1	ASSQPTGYNEQF
TRBV5-1	TRBJ1-3	ASSLDSWGNTIY
TRBV7-2	TRBJ2-5	ASSSRQGGVQETQY
TRBV5-1	TRBJ1-5	ASSAGTGGSNQPQH